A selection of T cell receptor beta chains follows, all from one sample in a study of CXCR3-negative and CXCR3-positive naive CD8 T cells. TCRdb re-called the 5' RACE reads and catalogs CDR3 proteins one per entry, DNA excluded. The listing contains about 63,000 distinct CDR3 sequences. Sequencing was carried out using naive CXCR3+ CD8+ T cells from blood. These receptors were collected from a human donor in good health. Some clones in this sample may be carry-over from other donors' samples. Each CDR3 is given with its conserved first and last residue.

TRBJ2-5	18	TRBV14	CASSRRASEFLYQETQYF
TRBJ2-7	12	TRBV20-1	CSAVAGFYEQYF
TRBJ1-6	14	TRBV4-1	CASSQEEGNSPLHF
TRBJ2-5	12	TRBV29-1	CSVAGIGETQYF
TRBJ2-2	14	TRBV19	CASQPGANTGELFF
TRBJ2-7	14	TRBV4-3	CASSQPGQTYEQYF
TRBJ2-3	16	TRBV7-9	CASSQAASGVSDTQYF
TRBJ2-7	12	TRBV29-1	CSVAETVYEQYF
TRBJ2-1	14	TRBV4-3	CASSQERDYNEQFF
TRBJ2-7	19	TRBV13	CASSVRGGGDLVQENEQYF
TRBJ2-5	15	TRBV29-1	CSVDSRGGLEETQYF
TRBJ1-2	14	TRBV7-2	CASSLIRGGDGYTF
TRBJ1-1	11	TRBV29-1	CSVSEEILAFF
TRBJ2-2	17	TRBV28	CASSLWSSGGNTGELFF
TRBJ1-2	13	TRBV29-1	CSVDDRGVPGYTF
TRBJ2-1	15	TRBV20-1	CSARDDRQLYNEQFF
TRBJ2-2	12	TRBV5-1	CASSPRSGELFF
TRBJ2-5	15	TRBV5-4	CASSLISGGEETQYF
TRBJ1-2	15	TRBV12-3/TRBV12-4	CASSSQGAANYGYTF
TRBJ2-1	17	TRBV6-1	CASSRLVSGTTYNEQFF
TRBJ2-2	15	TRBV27	CASSSQGANTGELFF
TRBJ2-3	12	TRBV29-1	CSVEARTGTQYF
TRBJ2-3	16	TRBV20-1	CSARGELAGEYNTQYF
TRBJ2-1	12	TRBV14	CASSEIYNEQFF
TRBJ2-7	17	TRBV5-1	CASSLEGQGRGPYEQYF
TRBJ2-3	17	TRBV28	CASSRVETSGSTDTQYF
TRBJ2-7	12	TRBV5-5	CASSTGGYEQYF
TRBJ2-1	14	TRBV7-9	CASSPPGLDNEQFF
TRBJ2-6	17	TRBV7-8	CASSLGLIGSGANVLTF
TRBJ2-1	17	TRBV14	CASSRRTSGKSYNEQFF
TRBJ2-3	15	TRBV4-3	CASSQEYIDTDTQYF
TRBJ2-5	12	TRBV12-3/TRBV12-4	CASSPPRETQYF
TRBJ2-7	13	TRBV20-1	CSAPGQGAYEQYF
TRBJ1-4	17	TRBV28	CASSLSPISLYNEKLFF
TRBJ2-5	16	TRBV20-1	CSPLFVGGISKETQYF
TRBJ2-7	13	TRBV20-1	CSARWTSSYEQYF
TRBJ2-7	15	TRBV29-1	CSVDPGTGTTYEQYF
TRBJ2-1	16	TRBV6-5	CASSYSRAPLYNEQFF
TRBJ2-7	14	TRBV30	CAWSRTGFRDEQYF
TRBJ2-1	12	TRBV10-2	CASSEPYREQFF
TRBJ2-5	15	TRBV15	CATSRERSTQETQYF
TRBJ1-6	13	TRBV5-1	CASSLDFGSPLHF
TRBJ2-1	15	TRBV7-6	CASSLGRASYNEQFF
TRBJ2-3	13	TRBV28	CASSGRLTDTQYF
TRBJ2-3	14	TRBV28	CASSFRHLTDTQYF
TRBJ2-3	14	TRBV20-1	CSARHRGRTDTQYF
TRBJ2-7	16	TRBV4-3	CASSPEEGQGGYEQYF
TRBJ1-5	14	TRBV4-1	CASSQRGSDQPQHF
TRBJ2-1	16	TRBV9	CASSAMGGGTYNEQFF
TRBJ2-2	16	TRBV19	CASSHGQAQNTGELFF
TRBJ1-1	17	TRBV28	CASIPPLQGDGNTEAFF
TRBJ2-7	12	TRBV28	CASSGLAREQYF
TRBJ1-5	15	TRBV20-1	CSARLLRPGNQPQHF
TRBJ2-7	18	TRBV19	CASMDRWRDRDPIYEQYF
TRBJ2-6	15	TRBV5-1	CASSFDRVGANVLTF